The 27 T cell receptor beta chains presented below share a single source sample, sequenced in a study of radiotherapy plus CTLA-4 blockade in lung cancer. The data were produced by immunoSEQ multiplex PCR, yet TCRdb's version contains in-frame clones alone and is incomplete. There are about 120,000 clones in the sample; approximately 77% occur only once, and around 3.3% lies in the top ten. The sequencing used peripheral blood, collected from a patient treated with radiotherapy plus ipilimumab. Receptors originate from a human donor with non-small cell lung cancer that progressed on radiotherapy plus ipilimumab. Some clones in this sample may be carry-over from other donors' samples.

The CDR3 nucleotides are TGTGCCAGCAGCGTAACTAATACCGGGGAGCTGTTTTTT. Residues: CASSVTNTGELFF. The rearrangement links TRBV9 to TRBJ2-2; D not resolved. The V gene lost 1 base and the J gene lost 5 bases, with 6 bases spanning the gap. Germline CDR1 and CDR2: SGDLS and YYNGEE. The CDR3 length is 13 residues.

The chain couples TRBV28 to TRBJ2-7, with 8 bases that match TRBD1. The V gene's germline CDR1 is MDHEN and CDR2 SYDVKM. V shed 5 bases, J shed 3 bases, and the junction held 30 bases outside the gene matches. The CDR3 contains 22 residues. The CDR3 bases are TGTGCCAGCAGTGCATTTTTGACAGGGGTTTTGATGTCGCACACTGGGGACTACGAGCAGTACTTC. This gives the protein CASSAFLTGVLMSHTGDYEQYF.

This clone was seen a single time. The chain links TRBV15 to TRBJ1-2; D gene ambiguous. The CDR3 is 14 amino acids. The V gene's germline CDR1 is LNHNV and CDR2 YYDKDF (reference sequence). V lost 0 bases to trimming and J lost 8 bases, with 13 bases between them. CDR3 coding DNA: TGTGCCACCAGCAGAGATGCGGCGGCAGGAGGCTACACCTTC. Its protein is CATSRDAAAGGYTF. The complete variable domain, with remaining parts taken from reference TRBV15 and TRBJ1-2, reads DAMVIQNPRYQVTQFGKPVTLSCSQTLNHNVMYWYQQKSSQAPKLLFHYYDKDFNNEADTPDNFQSRRPNTSFCFLDIRSPGLGDTAMYLCATSRDAAAGGYTFGSGTRLTVV.

This clone was counted only a few times. The chain joins TRBV6-4 to TRBJ2-1, with 13 bases that match TRBD2. Trimming cost V 4 bases and J 4 bases; bases outside gene matches: 1. There are 15 residues in the CDR3. Germline CDR1 is MRHNA and CDR2 is SNTAGT. The CDR3 DNA is TGTGCCAGCAGTGGGACTAGCGGGGGTTACAATGAGCAGTTCTTC. Translated, it gives CASSGTSGGYNEQFF.

V usage is TRBV10-2 and J usage is TRBJ1-1; D is possibly TRBD1 (5 bases). The CDR3 extends over 14 amino acids. Trimming took off 5 bases at V and 4 bases at J, with 14 bases between the two ends. The germline V gene encodes CDR1 WSHSY and CDR2 SAAADI. The CDR3 DNA reads as TGCGCCAGCAGTACCCAGGGAGCGGGCACTGAAGCTTTCTTT. Its translation is CASSTQGAGTEAFF.

This chain uses TRBV9 with TRBJ2-5; D is possibly TRBD1 or TRBD2 (5 bases each). The length of the CDR3 is 12 residues. Looked up from germline, CDR1 is SGDLS and CDR2 is YYNGEE. V gave up 3 bases and J gave up 5 bases, with 8 bases separating them. CDR3 sequence: CASSGGDETQYF. As DNA, the CDR3 is TGTGCCAGCAGCGGAGGGGATGAGACCCAGTACTTC.

The gene calls are TRBV7-3 and TRBJ2-5; no clear D. V was clipped by 5 bases and J by 5 bases, with 15 bases between them. CDR1 and CDR2 from the germline V gene are SGHTA and FQGTGA. This CDR3 has 14 amino acids. CDR3 DNA: TGTGCCAGCAGCCCCTCGGCCCAGGCGGAGACCCAGTACTTC. Amino acid sequence: CASSPSAQAETQYF.

The chain uses TRBV14 and TRBJ2-7; perhaps TRBD1 as D (6 bases). Trimming stripped 4 bases from V and 2 bases from J, with 18 bases between. CDR3 length: 16 amino acids. CDR1 SGHDN and CDR2 FVKESK come from the germline V gene. CDR3 sequence reads: CASSRLVQGPPYEQYF. The CDR3 coding sequence is TGTGCCAGCAGCCGGCTCGTGCAGGGGCCCCCCTACGAGCAGTACTTC. The full variable domain, with the rest looked up from reference TRBV14 and TRBJ2-7, is EAGVTQFPSHSVIEKGQTVTLRCDPISGHDNLYWYRRVMGKEIKFLLHFVKESKQDESGMPNNRFLAERTGGTYSTLKVQPAELEDSGVYFCASSRLVQGPPYEQYFGPGTRLTVT.

The V and J genes are TRBV6-4 and TRBJ2-1; possibly TRBD1 for D (6 bases). This CDR3 spans 15 amino acids. The V end lost 3 bases, the J end lost 1 base, and 10 bases lay between the germline ends. The germline CDR1 and CDR2 sequences are MRHNA and SNTAGT. The CDR3 DNA is TGTGCCAGCAGTGAAAGGGGGAATTCCTACAATGAGCAGTTCTTC. This sequence encodes CASSERGNSYNEQFF.

This clone was counted a few times. The V gene is TRBV7-2, the J gene TRBJ1-6; 10 nucleotides agree with TRBD1. V shed 4 bases and J 9 bases; nucleotides not matched to a gene: 3. Looked up from germline, CDR1 is SGHTA and CDR2 is FQGNSA. The CDR3 sequence is 14 residues long. CDR3 protein: CASSSDRGVSPLHF. CDR3 nucleotides: TGTGCCAGCAGCTCGGACAGGGGGGTTTCACCCCTCCACTTT.

This clone was picked up a small number of times. The chain uses TRBV19 and TRBJ2-2, with D perhaps matching TRBD2 (5 bases). This CDR3 is built from 15 residues. Germline V gene lookup returns CDR1 LNHDA and CDR2 SQIVND (reference sequence). V lost 4 bases, J lost 3 bases, and 12 bases lay in between. The CDR3 nucleotides are TGTGCCAGTAGTAAGACTATACCCTACACCGGGGAGCTGTTTTTT. Amino acid sequence: CASSKTIPYTGELFF.

V gene TRBV23-1 combines with J gene TRBJ2-1, with 10 bases aligning to TRBD2. TRBV23-1 is sorted into the ORF group, with uncertain function. V was pared by 1 base and J by 4 bases, with 10 bases of the junction left unmatched. The CDR3 has 18 amino acids. The CDR3 DNA follows: TGCGCCAGCAGTCAATTGGATTGTAGCGGGGGGATATACAATGAGCAGTTCTTC. Its protein product is CASSQLDCSGGIYNEQFF.

V is TRBV5-4 and J is TRBJ2-7; 8 positions match TRBD2. From germline, CDR1 is SGHNT and CDR2 YYREEE (reference sequence). This CDR3 spans 15 amino acids. V lost 4 bases to trimming and J lost 2 bases; unmatched junction nucleotides: 8. CDR3 nucleotides: TGTGCCAGCAGCAACCCTAGCGGGTCAACCTACGAGCAGTACTTC. This codes for CASSNPSGSTYEQYF.

This chain joins TRBV9 and TRBJ1-4, with TRBD1 matching 7 bases. This CDR3 is built from 14 residues. Germline lookup yields CDR1 SGDLS and CDR2 YYNGEE. Trimming took 4 bases from V and 6 from J; bases not matched to a gene: 6. CDR3 nucleotides: TGTGCCAGCAGCCGGTTCACAGGGGATGAAAAACTGTTTTTT. It yields the protein CASSRFTGDEKLFF.

This rearrangement joins TRBV5-1 to TRBJ2-7; D unresolved. The V end was cut by 0 bases, the J end by 2 bases, with 9 bases between. Germline assignment: CDR1 SGHRS and CDR2 YFSETQ. This CDR3 contains 14 residues. CDR3 in amino acids: CASSLGASTYEQYF. Written as DNA, the CDR3 is TGCGCCAGCAGCTTGGGCGCCTCCACCTACGAGCAGTACTTC.

The V and J genes are TRBV4-1 and TRBJ1-2, with D possibly TRBD1 on 6 matching bases. Deletions cut 2 bases from V and 8 bases from J, with 15 bases between. Germline CDR1 MGHRA, CDR2 YSYEKL. The CDR3 sequence is 14 residues long. CDR3 in DNA: TGCGCCAGCAGCCAATCAACCAGGACAGAAGGCTACACCTTC. This codes for CASSQSTRTEGYTF.

In nucleotides, the CDR3 is TGTGCCAGCAGTTTTGTAGACAGGAACTATGGCTACACCTTC. It yields the protein CASSFVDRNYGYTF. The chain has TRBV28 and TRBJ1-2, with D possibly matching TRBD1 (6 bases). V gave up 3 bases and J gave up 2 bases, with 10 bases separating them. The CDR3 extends over 14 amino acids. Germline V lookup: CDR1 MDHEN, CDR2 SYDVKM.

In the case of this clone: Additional DNA sequences in this sample encode the identical CDR3. The chain has TRBV4-2 and TRBJ1-2; D is possibly TRBD1 (5 bases). CDR1 and CDR2 from the germline V gene are LGHNA and YNFKEQ. There are 16 residues in the CDR3. The germline V and J ends were trimmed by 0 bases and 2 bases, with 13 bases remaining between them. CDR3 bases: TGTGCCAGCAGCCAAGATGGGACCGGTCTAAACTATGGCTACACCTTC. Encoded protein: CASSQDGTGLNYGYTF.

This chain joins TRBV9 and TRBJ2-7; D may match TRBD1 or TRBD2 (6 bases each). The CDR3 has 14 amino acids. V was cut by 1 base and J by 2 bases, with 10 bases left in between. Germline V lookup: CDR1 SGDLS, CDR2 YYNGEE. CDR3 coding DNA: TGTGCCAGCAGCGTACAAGGGGGGCCCTACGAGCAGTACTTC. It specifies CASSVQGGPYEQYF.

The chain joins TRBV5-1 to TRBJ1-2; TRBD1 aligns across 10 bases. Trimming took 4 bases from V and 8 from J; bases not matched to a gene: 11. CDR3 length equals 15 residues. Germline V gives CDR1 SGHRS, CDR2 YFSETQ. CDR3 coding DNA: TGCGCCAGCAGCCTCCGGGACAGGGGTCTGTTGGGCTACACCTTC. It codes for CASSLRDRGLLGYTF.

This clone has a single count. The chain joins TRBV7-9 to TRBJ2-3; D not certain. Germline-derived CDR1 and CDR2 are SEHNR and FQNEAQ (reference sequence). With 5 bases removed from V and 2 bases from J, the gap between germline ends came to 11 bases. This CDR3 spans 14 amino acids. The CDR3 reads CASSTQPITDTQYF. The CDR3 DNA reads TGTGCCAGCAGCACCCAACCGATCACAGATACGCAGTATTTT.

V usage is TRBV2 and J usage is TRBJ2-7, with 10 bases that match TRBD1. Per the germline V gene, CDR1 is SNHLY and CDR2 is FYNNEI. This CDR3 spans 13 amino acids. The J segment lost 6 bases and the V segment lost 7 bases, leaving 6 bases of the junction unmatched. CDR3 amino acids: CASMRDRGTEQYF. In nucleotides, the CDR3 is TGTGCCAGCATGCGGGACAGGGGTACCGAGCAGTACTTC.

The chain links TRBV9 to TRBJ1-1, with D perhaps TRBD1 (5 bases). The CDR3 has 13 residues. Trimming pared 4 bases from V and 6 bases from J, leaving 13 bases between. CDR1 and CDR2 from the germline V gene are SGDLS and YYNGEE. The CDR3 coding sequence is TGTGCCAGCAGCCCAGGGTTTGGCGCTGAAGCTTTCTTT. Translation: CASSPGFGAEAFF.

The gene calls are TRBV7-9 and TRBJ2-3; the match to TRBD2 covers 14 bases. V trimming: 4 bases; J trimming: 4 bases; junction bases outside the gene matches: 7. The CDR3 has 17 amino acids. Germline CDR1 is SEHNR and CDR2 is FQNEAQ (reference sequence). As DNA, the CDR3 is TGTGCCAGCAGCTCATGGGGACTAGCGGGGGTTTCAGATACGCAGTATTTT. Translation: CASSSWGLAGVSDTQYF.

This chain connects TRBV5-1 to TRBJ2-7; D possibly corresponds to TRBD2 (6 bases). CDR3 length: 15 amino acids. The V gene's germline CDR1 is SGHRS and CDR2 YFSETQ. Between the trimmed V and J ends, which lost 0 bases and 7 bases, there was a span of 17 bases. Here the CDR3 DNA reads TGCGCCAGCAGCTTGGCCGGGGGTTCGGTGGGAGAGCAGTACTTC. This translates into CASSLAGGSVGEQYF.

This sequence joins TRBV6-5 and TRBJ2-7, with 8 bases that match TRBD1. Unmatched junction bases numbered 3, after V lost 6 bases and J lost 2 bases. Germline V gene lookup returns CDR1 MNHEY and CDR2 SVGAGI. The CDR3 extends over 13 amino acids. The CDR3 here is CASRKGQAYEQYF. DNA for the CDR3: TGTGCCAGCAGGAAGGGACAGGCCTACGAGCAGTACTTC.

This rearrangement joins TRBV5-1 to TRBJ2-2; D is unclear. This CDR3 is built from 15 residues. The germline gives CDR1 SGHRS, CDR2 YFSETQ. With 0 bases removed from V and 1 base from J, the gap between germline ends came to 7 bases. The CDR3 here is CASSLAVRNTGELFF. CDR3 DNA: TGCGCCAGCAGCTTGGCCGTACGGAACACCGGGGAGCTGTTTTTT.